The source of this T cell receptor (beta chain) is a study of blood T cells in healthy people across ages. Overall study context: Template-switching capture recovered about one barcoded beta molecule per two T cells.

The use of a sample-barcoded 5' primer and a J-beta primer mix characterized a second PCR of about 7 to 12 cycles. From each sample, at least 2.5 million paired-end reads containing CDR3 were obtained. TCRdb called the 5' RACE reads again in MiXCR, with one record for every CDR3 protein. This table holds more than 500,000 distinct CDR3 sequences, roughly a quarter found once. With regard to this clonotype: The antigen is unknown.

The CDR3 length is 14 residues. V lost 4 bases and J lost 2, with 11 bases in between. The germline CDR1 and CDR2 sequences are MGHRA and YSYEKL. Whole-study findings and limits: PBMCs that were unsorted prevented a conclusive naive versus antigen-experienced comparison.

The data also belong to a second study, concerning T cells of mothers and their children.

This TCR came from a boy aged 2 to 10 in good health. Material for sequencing was blood. J is TRBJ2-5 and V is TRBV4-1; no clear D gene. CDR3 sequence (DNA): TGCGCCAGCAGCCTCAGACCGGTACAAGAGACCCAGTACTTC. Encoded protein: CASSLRPVQETQYF.